The 9 T cell receptor beta chains below come from one sample, sequenced in a study of blood T cell repertoires in COVID-19. Sequencing was performed with immunoSEQ multiplex PCR; in TCRdb, only in-frame clones are kept and a portion is missing. The sample records approximately 170,000 clones, 75% to 90% being singletons. The sample consisted of peripheral blood. These receptors originate from a man between 25 and 39 years old with acute or convalescent COVID-19.

The J gene is TRBJ1-1, the V gene TRBV7-2; D ambiguous. The CDR3 is 15 residues long. Trimming cost V 4 bases and J 2 bases, with 14 bases left between them. CDR1 and CDR2 from the germline V gene are SGHTA and FQGNSA. CDR3 in DNA: TGTGCCAGCAGCTCACCGTCTCAGCGCAACACTGAAGCTTTCTTT. Translated, it gives CASSSPSQRNTEAFF.

CDR3 coding DNA: TGTGCCAGCAGCCCTACAGGGGGCGCGGCCAAAAACATTCAGTACTTC. Amino acid sequence: CASSPTGGAAKNIQYF. This rearrangement joins TRBV7-3 to TRBJ2-4, with TRBD1 identical over 9 bases. Losses at the gene ends were 5 bases for V and 1 base for J; bases not matched to a gene: 6. The CDR3 sequence is 16 residues long. Germline V gene lookup returns CDR1 SGHTA and CDR2 FQGTGA.

This chain joins TRBV27 and TRBJ1-3, with D possibly being TRBD1 (5 bases). V was clipped by 9 bases and J by 3 bases, with 15 bases between them. Germline assignment: CDR1 MNHEY and CDR2 SMNVEV (reference sequence). The CDR3 has 14 amino acids. CDR3: CASSAWGGGNTIYF. CDR3 coding DNA: TGTGCCAGTTCCGCCTGGGGGGGTGGAAACACCATATATTTT.

This chain uses TRBV30 with TRBJ1-2; D not certain. Trimming removed 2 bases from V and 3 bases from J, with 7 bases in between. Germline V gives CDR1 GTSNPN, CDR2 SVGIG (reference sequence). This CDR3 is built from 12 residues. The CDR3 coding sequence is TGTGCCTGGAGTCCTCTCGACTATGGCTACACCTTC. As protein: CAWSPLDYGYTF.

This chain uses TRBV3-1 (or the pseudogene TRBV3-2) with TRBJ1-2; no definite D call. The CDR3 has 14 residues. CDR1 is LGHDT and CDR2 is YNNKEL in the germline V gene (reference sequence). Trimming took 1 base from V and 8 from J, leaving 14 bases between them. CDR3 nucleotide sequence: TGTGCCAGCAGCCAAGGTCTGGGTGGGGAGGGCTACACCTTC. It encodes CASSQGLGGEGYTF.

The rearrangement joins TRBV2 to TRBJ1-3; tentative D call: TRBD1 (5 bases). This CDR3 contains 15 residues. V was shortened by 6 bases and J by 0 bases, with 12 bases between the two germline ends. Germline V gives CDR1 SNHLY, CDR2 FYNNEI. The chain's CDR3 is CASREGTLSGNTIYF. In nucleotides, the CDR3 is TGTGCCAGCAGGGAGGGGACCCTCTCTGGAAACACCATATATTTT.

This chain connects TRBV5-4 to TRBJ2-2, with D hard to call. The germline V and J ends were trimmed by 0 bases and 7 bases, with 10 bases remaining between them. Germline V gives CDR1 SGHNT, CDR2 YYREEE (reference sequence). The CDR3 totals 14 residues. The CDR3 is CASSLGLPDGELFF. The CDR3 DNA follows: TGTGCCAGCAGCTTGGGGCTTCCTGACGGGGAGCTGTTTTTT.

The gene calls are TRBV30 and TRBJ1-4; D might be TRBD1 (5 bases). From germline, CDR1 is GTSNPN and CDR2 SVGIG (reference sequence). The CDR3 contains 19 residues. Trimming shortened V by 0 bases and J by 13 bases, and 33 bases separated the two germline ends. CDR3 region: CAWSVLTTSRQGSFWGLFF. The CDR3 nucleotides read TGTGCCTGGAGTGTACTGACGACTTCCCGGCAGGGAAGCTTCTGGGGACTGTTTTTT. Full variable domain (remainder filled in from reference TRBV30 and TRBJ1-4): SQTIHQWPATLVQPVGSPLSLECTVEGTSNPNLYWYRQAAGRGLQLLFYSVGIGQISSEVPQNLSASRPQDRQFILSSKKLLLSDSGFYLCAWSVLTTSRQGSFWGLFFGSGTQLSVL.

This clone appeared a few times. J is TRBJ1-3 and V is TRBV5-1; no definite D call. V was shortened by 4 bases and J by 2 bases, with 13 bases between the two germline ends. In germline, CDR1 is SGHRS, CDR2 YFSETQ. The CDR3 covers 15 residues. The CDR3, as DNA: TGCGCCAGCAGCCCTGGAGGGTTGGCTGGAAACACCATATATTTT. This gives the protein CASSPGGLAGNTIYF.